Shown below are 14 T cell receptor beta chains from a single sample sequenced in a study of blood T cell repertoires in COVID-19. The repertoire was sequenced with immunoSEQ multiplex PCR; TCRdb's copy has only in-frame clones and lacks some. The table has 50,000 to 75,000 clones, over 85% seen once; the top ten hold around 2.6%. Sequencing was done on a sample of peripheral blood. Receptors originate from a man aged 65 to 85 with active COVID-19.

A single count supports this clone. The V and J genes are TRBV6-2 or TRBV6-3 and TRBJ2-7; possible D gene TRBD2, 6 bases. Trimming removed 5 bases from V and 3 bases from J, with 14 bases in between. The length of the CDR3 is 14 residues. Germline assignment: CDR1 MNHEY and CDR2 SVGEGT. CDR3 in DNA: TGTGCCAGCAGTACATCGGGACTCTTCTACGAGCAGTACGTC. Its protein product is CASSTSGLFYEQYV.

The chain is built from TRBV6-5 and TRBJ2-7, with D possibly matching TRBD2 (6 bases). The CDR3 loop spans 15 amino acids. V lost 2 bases to trimming and J lost 4 bases, with 15 bases between them. Per the germline V gene, CDR1 is MNHEY and CDR2 is SVGAGI. The CDR3 nucleotides read TGTGCCAGCAGTTACGGGCAGTTTGGGGGGTACGAGCAGTACTTC. Residues: CASSYGQFGGYEQYF.

This chain links TRBV27 with TRBJ1-2, with 7 bases matching TRBD1. Germline CDR1 and CDR2: MNHEY and SMNVEV (reference sequence). CDR3 size: 15 residues. V lost 5 bases and J lost 3; bases outside the gene matches: 9. The CDR3 protein is CASSPLGRGYYGYTF. CDR3 in DNA: TGTGCCAGCAGTCCCCTGGGCAGGGGGTACTATGGCTACACCTTC.

This clone occurred a few times. The V and J genes are TRBV5-4 and TRBJ2-7; 8 nucleotides line up with TRBD2. The ends lost 4 bases at V and 0 bases at J; junction bases unmatched: 3. CDR1 is SGHNT, CDR2 YYREEE, per germline (reference sequence). This CDR3 region has 14 residues. The CDR3 DNA reads TGTGCCAGCAGCCCCGGGGGGGTCTCCTACGAGCAGTACTTC. Translating gives CASSPGGVSYEQYF.

The chain joins TRBV6-2 or TRBV6-3 to TRBJ2-3, with a weak D call TRBD2 (5 bases). Trimming removed 6 bases from V and 4 bases from J, with 20 bases in between. Germline CDR1 is MNHEY and CDR2 is SVGEGT. This CDR3 contains 16 residues. Here the CDR3 reads CASSPPSGRMADTQYF. CDR3 bases: TGTGCCAGCAGCCCCCCGTCGGGGAGAATGGCAGATACGCAGTATTTT.

The chain has TRBV11-3 and TRBJ2-1, with a tentative D call TRBD1 (5 bases). Germline values: CDR1 SGHNT, CDR2 YENEEA. Trimming took off 5 bases at V and 8 bases at J, with 28 bases between the two ends. The CDR3 extends over 18 amino acids. As DNA, the CDR3 is TGTGCCAGCAGCCCTAGGGGTGGGTGGGGCGGATCTAACGATGAGCAGTTCTTC. Its translation: CASSPRGGWGGSNDEQFF.

This chain uses TRBV4-1 with TRBJ1-3; 9 nucleotides align to TRBD1. CDR3 length: 14 amino acids. Germline V gene lookup returns CDR1 MGHRA and CDR2 YSYEKL. J lost 7 bases, V lost 3 bases, and 4 bases had no gene match. The CDR3 region is CASSQNTGGNTIYF. CDR3 nucleotide sequence: TGCGCCAGCAGCCAGAACACAGGGGGCAACACCATATATTTT.

The chain couples TRBV19 to TRBJ1-1; 8 bases are shared with TRBD1. V lost 1 base to trimming and J lost 5 bases; unmatched junction nucleotides: 6. The CDR3 sequence is 15 residues long. CDR1 is LNHDA and CDR2 is SQIVND in the germline V gene (reference sequence). The CDR3 DNA reads TGTGCCAGTAGTATAGTGGCACAGGGGGGAACTGAAGCTTTCTTT. Translation: CASSIVAQGGTEAFF.

This clone was recorded a few times. J is TRBJ2-1 and V is TRBV5-1; TRBD1 aligns across 8 bases. This CDR3 has 13 amino acids. The junction had 3 bases not matched to a gene; V was cut back by 4 bases and J by 6 bases. The germline V gene encodes CDR1 SGHRS and CDR2 YFSETQ. The CDR3 DNA reads TGCGCCAGCAGCAGGACAGGGTCCAATGAGCAGTTCTTC. Residues: CASSRTGSNEQFF.

V gene TRBV19 combines with J gene TRBJ2-3; TRBD2 might be the D (5 bases). The CDR3 consists of 11 residues. Germline values: CDR1 LNHDA, CDR2 SQIVND (reference sequence). V lost 6 bases and J lost 5, with 6 bases in between. The CDR3 region is CASRAGDTQYF. The CDR3 nucleotides read TGTGCCAGTAGGGCGGGAGATACGCAGTATTTT. Drawing the rest from reference TRBV19 and TRBJ2-3, the complete variable domain is DGGITQSPKYLFRKEGQNVTLSCEQNLNHDAMYWYRQDPGQGLRLIYYSQIVNDFQKGDIAEGYSVSREKKESFPLTVTSAQKNPTAFYLCASRAGDTQYFGPGTRLTVL.

The chain joins TRBV20-1 to TRBJ1-3; D may be TRBD1 (5 bases). The CDR3 runs 13 residues. Germline CDR1 and CDR2: DFQATT and SNEGSKA (reference sequence). Between the trimmed V and J ends, which lost 3 bases and 0 bases, there was a span of 6 bases. The CDR3 DNA sequence: TGCAGTGCTAGTCAGGGCTCTGGAAACACCATATATTTT. It specifies CSASQGSGNTIYF.

The chain couples TRBV19 to TRBJ2-3; 7 bases line up with TRBD2. The CDR3 length is 15 residues. V shed 1 base, J shed 1 base, and the junction held 2 bases outside the gene matches. Germline V gene data show CDR1 as LNHDA and CDR2 as SQIVND (reference sequence). CDR3 protein: CASSIAGGGTDTQYF. CDR3 bases: TGTGCCAGTAGTATAGCGGGGGGAGGCACAGATACGCAGTATTTT.

The chain uses TRBV3-1 (or the pseudogene TRBV3-2) and TRBJ1-1; 7 positions match TRBD1. After removal of 4 bases from V and 1 base from J, the junction contained 3 bases not matched to a gene. Germline values: CDR1 LGHDT, CDR2 YNNKEL (reference sequence). The CDR3 is 14 amino acids. The CDR3 here is CASSPHRGNTEAFF. CDR3 nucleotides: TGTGCCAGCAGCCCCCACAGGGGGAACACTGAAGCTTTCTTT.

This clone came up once. This chain connects TRBV7-8 to TRBJ2-3; maybe TRBD1 (6 bases). The CDR3 has 17 residues. CDR1 SGHVS and CDR2 FQNEAQ come from the germline V gene. V lost 1 base and J 2 bases, leaving 16 bases between the germline ends. The CDR3 region is CASSLGYMGANTDTQYF. CDR3 coding DNA: TGTGCCAGCAGCTTAGGTTATATGGGGGCTAACACAGATACGCAGTATTTT.